The 7 T cell receptor beta chains below come from one sample, sequenced in a study of cytomegalovirus exposure and HLA in healthy donors. Profiled with immunoSEQ multiplex PCR; TCRdb holds only in-frame clones, not every one. The sample lists approximately 100,000 clones, 85% to 90% occurring once. Material: PBMCs. The receptor set was obtained from a woman between 18 and 30 years old in good health and CMV-seronegative.

The rearrangement uses TRBV27 and TRBJ2-2, with 11 bases lining up with TRBD2. The CDR3 has 16 residues. Germline lookup yields CDR1 MNHEY and CDR2 SMNVEV (reference sequence). The CDR3: CAKPGLAAPNTGELFF. CDR3 coding DNA: TGTGCAAAACCGGGACTAGCGGCCCCAAACACCGGGGAGCTGTTTTTT.

The rearrangement joins TRBV10-3 to TRBJ2-7; a weak D match, TRBD1 (5 bases). The germline V gene encodes CDR1 ENHRY and CDR2 SYGVKD. The CDR3 totals 15 residues. Trimming left V 0 bases short and J 2 bases short, with 11 bases between. Here the CDR3 DNA reads TGTGCCATCAGTGAGTCACAGGCAATAGCCTACGAGCAGTACTTC. Translated: CAISESQAIAYEQYF.

The chain is built from TRBV28 and TRBJ1-2, with 9 nucleotides matching TRBD1. Germline CDR1 and CDR2: MDHEN and SYDVKM. J was trimmed by 1 base and V by 3 bases; bases with no gene match: 6. The CDR3 totals 16 residues. The CDR3 DNA is TGTGCCAGCAGTTTTATTTCGACAGGGGGTAACTATGGCTACACCTTC. Its protein is CASSFISTGGNYGYTF.

The genes are TRBV7-2 and TRBJ2-3; 10 bases are a match to TRBD2. The CDR3 spans 18 residues. V trimming: 4 bases; J trimming: 2 bases; junction bases outside the gene matches: 12. The germline V gene has CDR1 SGHTA and CDR2 FQGNSA. In nucleotides, the CDR3 is TGTGCCAGCAGCTCAACTTATAGCGGGGGGATCTTCACAGATACGCAGTATTTT. Translation gives CASSSTYSGGIFTDTQYF. Using reference TRBV7-2 and TRBJ2-3 for the parts outside the CDR3, the full variable domain is GAGVSQSPSNKVTEKGKDVELRCDPISGHTALYWYRQSLGQGLEFLIYFQGNSAPDKSGLPSDRFSAERTGGSVSTLTIQRTQQEDSAVYLCASSSTYSGGIFTDTQYFGPGTRLTVL.

This rearrangement joins TRBV14 to TRBJ2-7; 11 nucleotides agree with TRBD2. The germline V gene has CDR1 SGHDN and CDR2 FVKESK. With 5 bases clipped from V and 2 bases from J, the junction kept 5 bases outside the gene matches. This CDR3 comprises 15 residues. In DNA, the CDR3 is TGTGCCAGCAGCTCTAGCGGGAGGTCCACCTACGAGCAGTACTTC. It encodes CASSSSGRSTYEQYF.

The chain has TRBV9 and TRBJ2-7; 7 bases are a match to TRBD2. From germline, CDR1 is SGDLS and CDR2 YYNGEE. This CDR3 region has 14 residues. J lost 5 bases, V lost 1 base, and 6 bases had no gene match. CDR3 protein: CASSVTSEIHEQYF. In DNA form, the CDR3 reads TGTGCCAGCAGCGTAACTAGCGAAATCCACGAGCAGTACTTC.

This rearrangement joins TRBV5-1 to TRBJ2-2; D might be TRBD2 (5 bases). The CDR3 is made up of 13 amino acids. Per germline, CDR1 SGHRS and CDR2 YFSETQ. Between the trimmed V and J ends, which lost 0 bases and 7 bases, there was a span of 7 bases. CDR3 region: CASSLVGGGELFF. The CDR3 coding sequence is TGCGCCAGCAGCTTGGTAGGAGGCGGGGAGCTGTTTTTT.